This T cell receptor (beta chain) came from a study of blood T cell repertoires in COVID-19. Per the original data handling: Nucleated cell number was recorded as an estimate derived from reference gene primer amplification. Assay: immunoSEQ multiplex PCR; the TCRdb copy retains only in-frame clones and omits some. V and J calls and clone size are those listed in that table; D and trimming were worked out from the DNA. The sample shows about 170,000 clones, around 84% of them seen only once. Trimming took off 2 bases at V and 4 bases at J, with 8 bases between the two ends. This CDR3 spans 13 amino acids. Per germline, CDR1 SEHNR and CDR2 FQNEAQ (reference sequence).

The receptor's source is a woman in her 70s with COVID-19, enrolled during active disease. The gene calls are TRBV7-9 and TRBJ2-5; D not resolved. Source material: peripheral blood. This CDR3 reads CASSLQRGETQYF. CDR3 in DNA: TGTGCCAGCAGCTTACAGAGAGGAGAGACCCAGTACTTC.